These 8 T cell receptor beta chains share one sample of origin, sequenced in a study of shared clonotypes between healthy human individuals. The method was immunoSEQ multiplex PCR; TCRdb's version includes in-frame clones alone and lacks a portion of them. The table lists around 1.9 million clones, 85% to 95% of them singletons. CD45RO-negative, CCR7-positively selected cells formed the naive CD8 fraction, excluding terminally differentiated effector memory CD45RA+ cells. The sequenced material came from naive CD8+ T cells from PBMCs. These receptors were obtained from a man aged 18 to 29 in good health. Some clones in this sample may be carry-over from other donors' samples.

The chain couples TRBV9 to TRBJ2-1; D gene unclear. Trimming took 3 bases from V and 6 from J, leaving 10 bases between them. The CDR3 loop spans 13 amino acids. Germline loops: CDR1 SGDLS, CDR2 YYNGEE. CDR3: CASSAAGPNEQFF. The CDR3 coding sequence is TGTGCCAGCAGCGCCGCCGGGCCCAATGAGCAGTTCTTC.

The gene calls are TRBV6-5 and TRBJ2-1; maybe TRBD1 (5 bases). The CDR3 covers 13 residues. Germline V gene sequence: CDR1 MNHEY, CDR2 SVGAGI. V dropped 6 bases and J dropped 4 bases, with 10 bases sitting between them. CDR3: CASRGEGYNEQFF. DNA for the CDR3: TGTGCCAGCAGAGGGGAAGGTTACAATGAGCAGTTCTTC.

The chain is built from TRBV27 and TRBJ2-7; 13 bases are shared with TRBD2. The V gene end was trimmed by 3 bases and the J gene end by 2 bases; junction bases not matched to a gene: 7. Per germline, CDR1 MNHEY and CDR2 SMNVEV (reference sequence). The CDR3 covers 17 residues. CDR3: CASSFLGTSGTPYEQYF. DNA of the CDR3: TGTGCCAGCAGTTTTCTCGGGACTAGCGGGACTCCCTACGAGCAGTACTTC.

V gene TRBV19 combines with J gene TRBJ2-7; D ambiguous. With 3 bases removed from V and 0 bases from J, the gap between germline ends came to 18 bases. This CDR3 has 17 amino acids. Germline assignment: CDR1 LNHDA and CDR2 SQIVND (reference sequence). CDR3 sequence (DNA): TGTGCCAGTAGTATTAAACTCCATATTCGCTACTCCTACGAGCAGTACTTC. Encoded protein: CASSIKLHIRYSYEQYF.

The chain couples TRBV4-3 to TRBJ2-4; TRBD1 matches at 11 bases. Trimming removed 0 bases from V and 4 bases from J; junction bases left unmatched: 2. The CDR3 runs 16 residues. Per germline, CDR1 LGHNA and CDR2 YSLEER. CDR3 in amino acids: CASSQDGTGGKNIQYF. The CDR3 DNA reads TGCGCCAGCAGCCAAGATGGGACAGGGGGAAAAAACATTCAGTACTTC.

This chain uses TRBV29-1 with TRBJ2-5, with D possibly being TRBD1 (5 bases). The ends were cut back, 6 bases at V and 4 bases at J, with 24 bases in the middle. CDR3 size: 16 residues. Germline loops: CDR1 SQVTM, CDR2 ANQGSEA. The CDR3 loop reads CSVDDETQVLRETQYF. Written as DNA, the CDR3 is TGCAGCGTAGATGATGAGACACAGGTGCTTCGAGAGACCCAGTACTTC.

The V call is TRBV28, the J call TRBJ2-7; 10 nucleotides match TRBD2. The J segment lost 4 bases and the V segment lost 7 bases, leaving 4 bases of the junction unmatched. The CDR3 has 13 residues. CDR1 and CDR2 from the germline V gene are MDHEN and SYDVKM. CDR3 nucleotide sequence: TGTGCCAGCATGCAGCGGGAGGGTTACGAGCAGTACTTC. Its translation is CASMQREGYEQYF.

The chain is built from TRBV27 and TRBJ2-5; no definite D call. The germline V gene has CDR1 MNHEY and CDR2 SMNVEV (reference sequence). This CDR3 has 13 amino acids. V was trimmed by 2 bases and J by 9 bases, leaving 13 bases between them. The chain's CDR3 is CASSLVWGSAQYF. The CDR3 DNA reads TGTGCCAGCAGTTTAGTATGGGGTTCGGCCCAGTACTTC.